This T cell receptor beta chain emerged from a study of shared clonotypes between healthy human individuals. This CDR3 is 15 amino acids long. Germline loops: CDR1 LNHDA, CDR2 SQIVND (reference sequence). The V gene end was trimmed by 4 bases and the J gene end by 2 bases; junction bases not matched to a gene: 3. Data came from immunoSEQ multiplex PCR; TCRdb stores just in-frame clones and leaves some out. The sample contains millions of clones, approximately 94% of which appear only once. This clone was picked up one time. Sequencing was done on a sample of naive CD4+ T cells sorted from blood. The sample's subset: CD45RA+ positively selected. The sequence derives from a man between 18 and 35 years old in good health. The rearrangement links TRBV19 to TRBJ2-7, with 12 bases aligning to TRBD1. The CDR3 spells CASSSGTGGAYEQYF. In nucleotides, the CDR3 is TGTGCCAGTAGTAGCGGGACAGGGGGCGCCTACGAGCAGTACTTC.